This T cell receptor beta chain was sequenced for a study of cytomegalovirus exposure and HLA in healthy donors. The study ran its PCR with 60 Vbeta and 13 Jbeta primers. Sequencing was performed with immunoSEQ multiplex PCR; in TCRdb, only in-frame clones are kept and a portion is missing. The table includes 200,000 to 300,000 clones, roughly four fifths detected once. CDR3 length: 12 residues. Trimming took 3 bases from V and 10 from J; bases not matched to a gene: 3. CDR1 is PRHDT, CDR2 FYEKMQ, per germline (reference sequence). The sample was PBMCs. The chain couples TRBV13 to TRBJ2-4; 7 bases align to TRBD2. The receptor was derived from a woman aged 40 to 50 in good health and CMV-seropositive. The CDR3 DNA follows: TGTGCCAGCAGCTTCGCGGGAGCGATTCAGTACTTC. Its protein product is CASSFAGAIQYF.